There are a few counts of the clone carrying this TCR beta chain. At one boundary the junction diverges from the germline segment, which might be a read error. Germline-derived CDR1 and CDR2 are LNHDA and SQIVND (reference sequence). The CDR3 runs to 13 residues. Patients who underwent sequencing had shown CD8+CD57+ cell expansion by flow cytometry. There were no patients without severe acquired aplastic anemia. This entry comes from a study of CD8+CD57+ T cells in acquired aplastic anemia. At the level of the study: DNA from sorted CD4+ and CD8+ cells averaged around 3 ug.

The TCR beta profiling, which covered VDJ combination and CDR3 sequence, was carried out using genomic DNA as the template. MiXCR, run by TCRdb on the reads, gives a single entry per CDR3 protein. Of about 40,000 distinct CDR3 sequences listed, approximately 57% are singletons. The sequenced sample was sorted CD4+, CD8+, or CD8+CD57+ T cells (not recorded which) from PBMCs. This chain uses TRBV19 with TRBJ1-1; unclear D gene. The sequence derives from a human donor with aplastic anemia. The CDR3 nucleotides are TGTGCCAGTAGCGGTGTGCTGAACACTGAGGCTTTCTTT. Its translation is CASSGVLNTEAFF.